This TCR beta chain is drawn from a study of CD8 T cells in ankylosing spondylitis. Regarding the study as a whole: Certain motif variants had earlier appeared in reactive arthritis synovial fluid and blood.

Each CDR3 protein gets one entry after TCRdb re-called the 5' RACE reads with MiXCR. Found here are approximately 260,000 distinct CDR3 sequences, under 20% of them singletons; the top ten hold around 30%. The V gene's germline CDR1 is SEHNR and CDR2 FQNEAQ (reference sequence). V was trimmed by 2 bases and J by 8 bases, leaving 13 bases between them. CDR3 size: 14 residues. Details on this clonotype: Its antigen remains unidentified.

The sequenced sample was blood, either unsorted or a sorted T cell fraction (not recorded which). The chain couples TRBV7-9 to TRBJ2-1; D possibly corresponds to TRBD2 (6 bases). The sequence derives from a male donor with ankylosing spondylitis or in good health (not recorded which). The CDR3 nucleotides read TGTGCCAGCAGCTTACGGGGGTCCAAAGATGAGCAGTTCTTC. Translating gives CASSLRGSKDEQFF.